This TCR beta chain comes out of a study of shared clonotypes between healthy human individuals. Study-wide results and limits: Sorted-subset samples were not fully sequenced, rarefaction indicated.

This CDR3 region has 15 residues. Germline V gene lookup returns CDR1 GTSNPN and CDR2 SVGIG (reference sequence). The V segment lost 5 bases and the J segment 1 base; nucleotides outside the gene matches: 8. The assay ran at deep level. Libraries were prepared by immunoSEQ multiplex PCR; TCRdb keeps only in-frame clonotypes and omits some of them. The profile shows some 2.1 million clones, 95% of them singletons. As for this clone: Its antigen is not identified.

The source of this sequence is a man between 18 and 29 years old in good health. The V call is TRBV30, the J call TRBJ1-3; 7 bases line up with TRBD1. Sequencing was carried out using naive CD4+ T cells sorted from blood. Indicated subset: CD45RA+ positively selected. The CDR3 region is CAWSTGEASGNTIYF. CDR3 sequence (DNA): TGTGCCTGGTCCACAGGGGAAGCATCTGGAAACACCATATATTTT.